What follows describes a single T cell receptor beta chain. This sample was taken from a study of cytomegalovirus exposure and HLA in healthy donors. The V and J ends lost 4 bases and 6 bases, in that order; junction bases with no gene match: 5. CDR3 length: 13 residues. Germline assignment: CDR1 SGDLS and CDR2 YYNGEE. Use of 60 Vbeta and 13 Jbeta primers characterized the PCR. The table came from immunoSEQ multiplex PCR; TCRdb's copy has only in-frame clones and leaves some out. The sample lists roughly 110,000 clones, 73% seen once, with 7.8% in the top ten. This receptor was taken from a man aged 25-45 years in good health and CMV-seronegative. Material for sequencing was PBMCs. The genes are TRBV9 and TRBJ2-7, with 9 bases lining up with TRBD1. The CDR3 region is CASSPGTGREQYF. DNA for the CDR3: TGTGCCAGCAGCCCCGGGACAGGGCGCGAGCAGTACTTC.